This entry lists 24 T cell receptor beta chains sequenced from one sample in a study of T-cell memory formation after mild COVID-19. TCRdb ran MiXCR on the 5' RACE reads and lists one entry per CDR3 protein. The sample carries just over 350,000 distinct CDR3 sequences, about 15% recorded once. Sequencing used PBMCs or a T cell subset sorted from them (not recorded which). The receptors derive from a man aged 18 to 29 who had mild COVID-19 (a few samples of this study predate the infection). Cell type and time point are not known.

V usage is TRBV6-5 and J usage is TRBJ1-2; no clear D gene. Trimming took 0 bases from V and 3 from J, leaving 5 bases between them. There are 13 residues in the CDR3. In germline, CDR1 is MNHEY, CDR2 SVGAGI. CDR3 region: CASSYSLDYGYTF. The CDR3 DNA reads as TGTGCCAGCAGTTACTCGCTAGACTATGGCTACACCTTC.

This clonotype was detected a few times. The chain couples TRBV4-3 to TRBJ1-1; D remains ambiguous. Looked up from germline, CDR1 is LGHNA and CDR2 is YSLEER. This CDR3 spans 13 amino acids. Trimming pared 3 bases from V and 11 bases from J, leaving 16 bases between. The CDR3 here is CASSQWDKGSAFF. As DNA, the CDR3 is TGCGCCAGCAGCCAGTGGGATAAGGGCAGCGCTTTCTTT.

At least ten counts were recorded for this clonotype. This rearrangement joins TRBV5-1 to TRBJ2-3; weak D call: TRBD2 (5 bases). The ends were cut back, 0 bases at V and 6 bases at J, with 11 bases in the middle. Germline V lookup: CDR1 SGHRS, CDR2 YFSETQ. The CDR3 totals 14 residues. In DNA form, the CDR3 reads TGCGCCAGCAGCTTGGCCAGTGGCGGGGATACGCAGTATTTT. It specifies CASSLASGGDTQYF.

The table lists this clonotype with many counts. This chain links TRBV7-3 with TRBJ2-1; 11 bases align to TRBD2. The CDR3 extends over 15 amino acids. Germline V gives CDR1 SGHTA, CDR2 FQGTGA. The V and J ends lost 5 bases and 3 bases, in that order; junction bases with no gene match: 3. DNA of the CDR3: TGTGCCAGCAGCGGTAGCGGGGGGGGCTACAATGAGCAGTTCTTC. It codes for CASSGSGGGYNEQFF.

The rearrangement links TRBV20-1 to TRBJ1-1; TRBD1 aligns across 7 bases. The germline V gene has CDR1 DFQATT and CDR2 SNEGSKA (reference sequence). The V segment lost 3 bases and the J segment 5 bases; nucleotides outside the gene matches: 3. This CDR3 is built from 12 residues. CDR3: CSARAGGTEAFF. The CDR3 nucleotides are TGCAGTGCTAGGGCAGGGGGGACTGAAGCTTTCTTT.

This clonotype has just a few counts. V usage is TRBV4-3 and J usage is TRBJ2-7, with 8 bases lining up with TRBD1. The CDR3 spans 15 residues. Losses at the gene ends were 0 bases for V and 4 bases for J; bases not matched to a gene: 5. Germline CDR1 and CDR2: LGHNA and YSLEER. The CDR3 bases are TGCGCCAGCAGCCAAGATTCCCAGGGGGCTTACGAGCAGTACTTC. Residues: CASSQDSQGAYEQYF.

This clonotype showed up just a few times. The chain joins TRBV11-2 to TRBJ1-1; D possibly corresponds to TRBD1 (6 bases). CDR1 is SGHAT and CDR2 is FQNNGV in the germline V gene. Deletions cut 4 bases from V and 1 base from J, with 7 bases between. The CDR3 spans 13 residues. CDR3 sequence reads: CASSWGANTEAFF. CDR3 sequence (DNA): TGTGCCAGCAGCTGGGGGGCGAACACTGAAGCTTTCTTT.

This clonotype was counted only a few times. The chain links TRBV4-3 to TRBJ1-5, with 10 bases matching TRBD1. J gave up 0 bases and V 1 base, and 6 bases lay outside the gene matches. Germline values: CDR1 LGHNA, CDR2 YSLEER. The CDR3 sequence is 18 residues long. As DNA, the CDR3 is TGCGCCAGCAGCCAAGGGACAGGGGGTCCTTATAGCAATCAGCCCCAGCATTTT. This sequence encodes CASSQGTGGPYSNQPQHF.

The chain links TRBV4-3 to TRBJ2-7; D perhaps matches TRBD2 (6 bases). The CDR3 has 16 residues. Germline assignment: CDR1 LGHNA and CDR2 YSLEER. Between the trimmed V and J ends, which lost 1 base and 7 bases, there was a span of 20 bases. The CDR3 is CASSQGPGVPAREQYF. The CDR3 DNA sequence: TGCGCCAGCAGCCAAGGACCGGGAGTCCCTGCTAGGGAGCAGTACTTC.

The rearrangement joins TRBV4-3 to TRBJ2-7; TRBD1 agrees at 8 bases. Germline CDR1 LGHNA, CDR2 YSLEER. The ends lost 4 bases at V and 5 bases at J; junction bases unmatched: 7. This CDR3 has 14 amino acids. CDR3 residues: CASSLSPDRDEQYF. The CDR3 DNA follows: TGCGCCAGCAGCCTTTCCCCGGACAGGGACGAGCAGTACTTC.

This clonotype was counted between two and nine times. This chain uses TRBV5-1 with TRBJ2-2, with D hard to call. This CDR3 contains 15 residues. Germline V gene data show CDR1 as SGHRS and CDR2 as YFSETQ. V was trimmed by 1 base and J by 2 bases, leaving 9 bases between them. The CDR3 spells CASSLLRSNTGELFF. CDR3 bases: TGCGCCAGCAGCTTGCTTAGGTCAAACACCGGGGAGCTGTTTTTT.

The chain has TRBV7-6 and TRBJ2-5; the D is unclear. The CDR3 has 12 residues. Trimming removed 4 bases from V and 2 bases from J, with 5 bases in between. CDR1 and CDR2 (germline): SGHVS, FNYEAQ. CDR3 DNA: TGTGCCAGCAGCTCCGTACAAGAGACCCAGTACTTC. This sequence encodes CASSSVQETQYF.

The rearrangement uses TRBV29-1 and TRBJ2-7; D remains ambiguous. V lost 0 bases, J lost 0 bases, and 6 bases lay in between. Germline lookup yields CDR1 SQVTM and CDR2 ANQGSEA. The CDR3 length is 13 residues. CDR3 nucleotide sequence: TGCAGCGTTGAAGAGGCCAGCTCCTACGAGCAGTACTTC. Its translation is CSVEEASSYEQYF.

This clonotype occurred a few times. The chain recombines TRBV9 with TRBJ2-1; possible D gene TRBD2, 6 bases. The CDR3 runs to 17 residues. Germline V gene lookup returns CDR1 SGDLS and CDR2 YYNGEE. V was cut by 0 bases and J by 3 bases, with 16 bases left in between. The CDR3 sequence is CASSVEALRDRYNEQFF. CDR3 DNA: TGTGCCAGCAGCGTAGAGGCCCTGCGGGACCGCTACAATGAGCAGTTCTTC.

The V and J genes are TRBV19 and TRBJ2-5; 8 bases align to TRBD1. This CDR3 has 14 residues. CDR1 and CDR2 from the germline V gene are LNHDA and SQIVND (reference sequence). J lost 4 bases, V lost 2 bases, and 3 bases had no gene match. The CDR3 region is CASSIQGARETQYF. CDR3 coding DNA: TGTGCCAGTAGTATACAGGGGGCGAGAGAGACCCAGTACTTC.

This clonotype was detected a few times. The chain carries TRBV7-9 and TRBJ1-6; 7 bases agree with TRBD1. The CDR3 length is 16 residues. The junction had 12 bases not matched to a gene; V was cut back by 5 bases and J by 8 bases. Germline V lookup: CDR1 SEHNR, CDR2 FQNEAQ (reference sequence). Here the CDR3 DNA reads TGTGCCAGCAGCCCCCCAGGGGGGGTGGGGTATTCACCCCTCCACTTT. Translated: CASSPPGGVGYSPLHF.

This clonotype has at least ten counts. The J gene is TRBJ2-1, the V gene TRBV7-2; TRBD2 matches at 11 bases. Trimming removed 3 bases from V and 7 bases from J; junction bases left unmatched: 8. Per germline, CDR1 SGHTA and CDR2 FQGNSA. The CDR3 covers 16 residues. This CDR3 is CASSFSGGAFGNEQFF. The CDR3 DNA reads TGTGCCAGCAGCTTTAGCGGGGGGGCCTTCGGGAATGAGCAGTTCTTC. Full variable domain (remainder filled in from reference TRBV7-2 and TRBJ2-1): GAGVSQSPSNKVTEKGKDVELRCDPISGHTALYWYRQSLGQGLEFLIYFQGNSAPDKSGLPSDRFSAERTGGSVSTLTIQRTQQEDSAVYLCASSFSGGAFGNEQFFGPGTRLTVL.

The chain joins TRBV9 to TRBJ2-1; 7 nucleotides line up with TRBD2. Trimming cost V 0 bases and J 7 bases; bases outside gene matches: 10. Germline assignment: CDR1 SGDLS and CDR2 YYNGEE. The CDR3 is 16 amino acids. CDR3 sequence reads: CASSVGVGRGQNEQFF. The DNA for the CDR3 is TGTGCCAGCAGCGTAGGCGTGGGGAGGGGCCAGAATGAGCAGTTCTTC. The whole variable domain, filled in from reference TRBV9 and TRBJ2-1, reads DSGVTQTPKHLITATGQRVTLRCSPRSGDLSVYWYQQSLDQGLQFLIQYYNGEERAKGNILERFSAQQFPDLHSELNLSSLELGDSALYFCASSVGVGRGQNEQFFGPGTRLTVL.

In this sample, this clonotype turned up a few times. The chain uses TRBV12-3 or TRBV12-4 and TRBJ2-7, with a weak D call TRBD1 (6 bases). This CDR3 is built from 15 residues. Trimming removed 5 bases at V and 1 base at J, with 15 bases between. The CDR3 region is CASSPPTGKSYEQYF. DNA of the CDR3: TGTGCCAGCAGTCCACCGACAGGAAAATCCTACGAGCAGTACTTC.

This clonotype has more than one count but fewer than ten. The chain recombines TRBV5-1 with TRBJ2-7; TRBD1 matches at 9 bases. CDR1 is SGHRS, CDR2 YFSETQ, per germline. Trimming took 0 bases from V and 3 from J; bases not matched to a gene: 4. The CDR3 runs to 15 residues. The CDR3: CASSLGGTGIYEQYF. The CDR3 nucleotides are TGCGCCAGCAGCTTGGGCGGGACAGGGATCTACGAGCAGTACTTC.

The V call is TRBV12-3 or TRBV12-4, the J call TRBJ2-3, with D perhaps TRBD2 (6 bases). Trimming took 6 bases from V and 4 from J, leaving 20 bases between them. The CDR3 has 16 residues. CDR3 sequence reads: CASSVLSGLGSDTQYF. The DNA for the CDR3 is TGTGCCAGCAGCGTCTTAAGCGGGTTGGGGTCAGATACGCAGTATTTT.

This sequence joins TRBV6-2 or TRBV6-3 and TRBJ1-1; D is uncertain. The CDR3 is 14 residues long. Germline V gene data show CDR1 as MNHEY and CDR2 as SVGEGT. V lost 6 bases, J lost 3 bases, and 14 bases lay in between. In DNA form, the CDR3 reads TGTGCCAGCAGCTATGACACCTGGTACACTGAAGCTTTCTTT. This gives the protein CASSYDTWYTEAFF.

This clonotype was detected only a few times. The chain combines TRBV6-2 or TRBV6-3 with TRBJ2-5; 7 nucleotides align to TRBD2. J gave up 7 bases and V 4 bases, and 6 bases lay outside the gene matches. Germline CDR1 and CDR2: MNHEY and SVGEGT. The CDR3 is 13 amino acids. The CDR3 DNA reads as TGTGCCAGCAGTTCGGGACTACGAGGGACCCAGTACTTC. Its translation: CASSSGLRGTQYF.

In this sample, this clonotype turned up many times. The chain links TRBV6-6 to TRBJ2-4; 7 nucleotides line up with TRBD1. V was pared by 6 bases and J by 8 bases, with 10 bases of the junction left unmatched. CDR1 MNHNY and CDR2 SVGAGI come from the germline V gene (reference sequence). The CDR3 totals 14 residues. Here the CDR3 reads CASSPGGGSYIQYF. CDR3 sequence (DNA): TGTGCCAGCAGCCCAGGGGGTGGGTCGTACATTCAGTACTTC.